The present entry profiles one T cell receptor beta chain with its context. The data stem from a study of blood T cell repertoires in COVID-19. The overall study: Samples taken during acute and convalescent COVID-19 were collected in the United States, Italy and Spain. PBMCs, B-cell-depleted T cells, or T cells were the source of the cDNA or gDNA that made up the material.

CDR1 is LNHNV, CDR2 YYDKDF, per germline (reference sequence). The CDR3 covers 14 residues. Trimming at V came to 6 bases and at J to 6 bases, leaving 4 bases not matched to a gene. Methods used by the authors: Amplification of reference gene primers provided the estimated nucleated cell counts. Here immunoSEQ multiplex PCR was the method, and the copy in TCRdb shows in-frame clones only, minus some. V, J and clone size are those of that table, while D and trimming were read from the DNA. The sample has roughly 100,000 clones, roughly 84% seen once. The specimen sequenced was peripheral blood. The chain recombines TRBV15 with TRBJ1-3; TRBD1 aligns across 11 bases. The source of this sequence is a human donor in a cohort sampled during active or convalescent COVID-19. The CDR3 nucleotides read TGTGCCACCAGAGTGGGACAGGGGGTAAACACCATATATTTT. It encodes CATRVGQGVNTIYF. The variable domain in full, with the rest retrieved from reference TRBV15 and TRBJ1-3, is DAMVIQNPRYQVTQFGKPVTLSCSQTLNHNVMYWYQQKSSQAPKLLFHYYDKDFNNEADTPDNFQSRRPNTSFCFLDIRSPGLGDTAMYLCATRVGQGVNTIYFGEGSWLTVV.